These 21 T cell receptor beta chains were sequenced from one sample in a study of blood T cell repertoires in COVID-19 (dated by TCRdb to about 2020). The library was obtained by the immunoSEQ multiplex PCR assay. This is the immuneACCESS table as TCRdb keeps it, with only in-frame sequences that have V and J called. A part of the clones is gone; compared with another copy, unresolved V genes explain less than half, and the rest is unexplained. In all, the sample holds roughly 120,000 clones, and roughly 80% of those were seen once. The ten largest clones take up 6% of the sample. Sample: peripheral blood. The source of these receptors is a man aged 80 or over with COVID-19, enrolled during active disease.

The chain employs TRBV10-3 and TRBJ1-2; no firm D call. Per the germline V gene, CDR1 is ENHRY and CDR2 is SYGVKD. The CDR3 has 13 residues. V shed 0 bases and J shed 2 bases, with 4 bases lying between them. This CDR3 reads CAISESTNYGYTF. CDR3 DNA: TGTGCCATCAGTGAGTCGACAAACTATGGCTACACCTTC.

This clone was observed a few times. This sequence joins TRBV9 and TRBJ2-1; 8 nucleotides match TRBD1. This CDR3 has 13 residues. With 7 bases clipped from V and 6 bases from J, the junction kept 6 bases outside the gene matches. CDR1 and CDR2 (germline): SGDLS, YYNGEE. The CDR3 reads CASGQGTLNEQFF. CDR3 in DNA: TGTGCCAGCGGACAGGGAACCCTCAATGAGCAGTTCTTC.

The chain carries TRBV9 and TRBJ2-7; no definite D call. The germline V gene encodes CDR1 SGDLS and CDR2 YYNGEE. CDR3 size: 14 residues. V was shortened by 3 bases and J by 0 bases, with 10 bases between the two germline ends. The CDR3 region is CASSAQLSSYEQYF. CDR3 DNA sequence: TGTGCCAGCAGCGCGCAGTTAAGCTCCTACGAGCAGTACTTC.

The sample holds one count of this clone. V is TRBV30 and J is TRBJ1-5, with 7 bases lining up with TRBD1. The CDR3 is made up of 17 amino acids. Losses at the gene ends were 4 bases for V and 1 base for J; bases not matched to a gene: 13. The germline gives CDR1 GTSNPN, CDR2 SVGIG (reference sequence). CDR3 nucleotide sequence: TGTGCCTGGACTTCACAAGGGGGCGCAGGGAGCAATCAGCCCCAGCATTTT. Encoded protein: CAWTSQGGAGSNQPQHF.

This clone was detected a few times. The chain is built from TRBV7-2 and TRBJ1-1; 9 nucleotides align to TRBD1. The trim removed 1 base at V and 2 bases at J, leaving 8 bases unmatched. The CDR3 loop spans 17 amino acids. Per the germline V gene, CDR1 is SGHTA and CDR2 is FQGNSA. The CDR3 sequence: CASSLVFRTGVNTEAFF. The CDR3 region has the DNA TGTGCCAGCAGCTTAGTTTTCCGGACAGGGGTAAACACTGAAGCTTTCTTT.

As concerns this clone: Other DNA sequences in the sample encode the same CDR3. The V and J genes are TRBV9 and TRBJ2-7; possible D gene TRBD1, 6 bases. The CDR3 runs 12 residues. Trimming left V 4 bases short and J 3 bases short, with 8 bases between. CDR1 and CDR2 (germline): SGDLS, YYNGEE. CDR3 protein: CASSPQGYEQYF. The CDR3 DNA reads TGTGCCAGCAGCCCACAGGGCTACGAGCAGTACTTC.

The chain carries TRBV2 and TRBJ2-1, with D hard to call. The CDR3 contains 12 residues. CDR1 is SNHLY, CDR2 FYNNEI, per germline. V dropped 8 bases and J dropped 6 bases, with 11 bases sitting between them. The CDR3 coding sequence is TGTGCCAGCTCCGAGGCGGCCAATGAGCAGTTCTTC. Translating gives CASSEAANEQFF.

This clone was counted a single time. This chain uses TRBV7-6 with TRBJ2-2; D unclear. V was cut by 1 base and J by 3 bases, with 9 bases left in between. From germline, CDR1 is SGHVS and CDR2 FNYEAQ. This CDR3 is 15 amino acids long. CDR3 sequence reads: CASSLGGTDTGELFF. CDR3 in DNA: TGTGCCAGCAGCTTAGGAGGAACGGACACCGGGGAGCTGTTTTTT.

This clone was observed a few times. CDR3 nucleotide sequence: TGTGCCAGCAGCCAAGAGCGGATGGGGCCTCAGGTC. This encodes CASSQERMGPQV. This chain links TRBV3-1 (or the pseudogene TRBV3-2) with TRBJ2-7, with D possibly being TRBD1 (5 bases). CDR1 LGHDT and CDR2 YNNKEL come from the germline V gene (reference sequence). The CDR3 is 12 residues long.

The count of this clone is one. The chain couples TRBV2 to TRBJ1-5; 7 nucleotides agree with TRBD1. Germline loops: CDR1 SNHLY, CDR2 FYNNEI. The CDR3 is made up of 15 amino acids. V lost 1 base, J lost 7 bases, and 7 bases stayed unmatched. The CDR3 coding sequence is TGTGCCAGCAGTGAAGGGCGACAGGGCGAGCAGCCCCAGCATTTT. This translates into CASSEGRQGEQPQHF.

By sample fraction, this clone is medium-sized. This rearrangement joins TRBV6-5 to TRBJ1-1; 7 nucleotides line up with TRBD1. Germline V lookup: CDR1 MNHEY, CDR2 SVGAGI. The CDR3 contains 14 residues. J gave up 1 base and V 5 bases, and 4 bases lay outside the gene matches. The CDR3 sequence is CASSKGQQNTEAFF. CDR3 nucleotide sequence: TGTGCCAGCAGTAAGGGACAGCAGAACACTGAAGCTTTCTTT.

The chain carries TRBV19 and TRBJ2-1, with a possible D match to TRBD2 (5 bases). Trimming shortened V by 6 bases and J by 6 bases, and 12 bases separated the two germline ends. The germline V gene has CDR1 LNHDA and CDR2 SQIVND (reference sequence). The CDR3 loop spans 13 amino acids. CDR3 sequence (DNA): TGTGCCAGTAGGCCCTCGGGAATCAATGAGCAGTTCTTC. This translates into CASRPSGINEQFF.

Only a few counts were recorded for this clone. The V gene is TRBV19, the J gene TRBJ2-7; 13 bases fit TRBD2. The CDR3 is made up of 17 amino acids. J lost 2 bases, V lost 7 bases, and 11 bases had no gene match. Per germline, CDR1 LNHDA and CDR2 SQIVND (reference sequence). The CDR3 DNA is TGTGCCAGTACCCCCCGGGGGACTAGCGGGGATCCCTACGAGCAGTACTTC. This translates into CASTPRGTSGDPYEQYF.

This clone was recorded only once. This chain uses TRBV19 with TRBJ2-5, with 7 positions matching TRBD1. This CDR3 has 14 residues. Germline V gene data show CDR1 as LNHDA and CDR2 as SQIVND (reference sequence). With V trimmed by 1 base and J by 2 bases, 1 base remained unmatched. CDR3: CASSIADRQETQYF. The CDR3, as DNA: TGTGCCAGTAGTATAGCGGACAGGCAAGAGACCCAGTACTTC.

The chain joins TRBV4-1 to TRBJ2-1; TRBD2 matches 10 bases. V lost 3 bases to trimming and J lost 9 bases; unmatched junction nucleotides: 17. Germline CDR1 MGHRA, CDR2 YSYEKL. This CDR3 comprises 18 residues. CDR3 in DNA: TGCGCCAGCAGCCAGGATCGGAAAAAGCGGGAGGGCCCCCTTGAGCAGTTCTTC. It encodes CASSQDRKKREGPLEQFF.

CDR3 protein: CASSHVGQDANYGYTF. The CDR3 DNA is TGTGCCAGCAGCCACGTGGGACAGGACGCTAACTATGGCTACACCTTC. This chain connects TRBV4-2 to TRBJ1-2, with TRBD1 matching 8 bases. CDR1 and CDR2 from the germline V gene are LGHNA and YNFKEQ. J lost 0 bases, V lost 3 bases, and 6 bases had no gene match. This CDR3 contains 16 residues.

The chain joins TRBV3-1 (or the pseudogene TRBV3-2) to TRBJ2-7; D is unresolved. Germline V gene data show CDR1 as LGHDT and CDR2 as YNNKEL (reference sequence). The CDR3 has 12 amino acids. Trimming removed 4 bases at V and 2 bases at J, with 6 bases between. DNA of the CDR3: TGTGCCAGCAGCCCGGAGCCCTACGAGCAGTACTTC. As protein: CASSPEPYEQYF.

The chain recombines TRBV25-1 with TRBJ2-1, with 11 bases fitting TRBD2. The CDR3 sequence is 17 residues long. Germline CDR1 and CDR2: MGHDK and SYGVNS. The V segment lost 1 base and the J segment 5 bases; nucleotides outside the gene matches: 7. The CDR3, as DNA: TGTGCCAGCAGTGAATCAGGGACTAGCGGAGCTAACAATGAGCAGTTCTTC. Translated, it gives CASSESGTSGANNEQFF.

The chain employs TRBV4-2 and TRBJ2-6; a possible D gene is TRBD2 (6 bases). The germline CDR1 and CDR2 sequences are LGHNA and YNFKEQ. The CDR3 spans 17 residues. Between the trimmed V and J ends, which lost 4 bases and 0 bases, there was a span of 13 bases. The CDR3 DNA is TGTGCCAGCAGCCTGCGGGATTTGAGCTCTGGGGCCAACGTCCTGACTTTC. It codes for CASSLRDLSSGANVLTF.

This clone was seen only a few times. The chain is built from TRBV7-3 and TRBJ1-1; D is perhaps TRBD1 (6 bases). The germline V gene has CDR1 SGHTA and CDR2 FQGTGA. V lost 2 bases and J lost 0, with 10 bases in between. The CDR3 is 15 amino acids. This chain's CDR3 is CASSLQTGMNTEAFF. In DNA, the CDR3 is TGTGCCAGCAGCTTACAGACAGGCATGAACACTGAAGCTTTCTTT.

This rearrangement joins TRBV29-1 to TRBJ1-5; the match to TRBD1 covers 7 bases. The CDR3 runs 13 residues. From germline, CDR1 is SQVTM and CDR2 ANQGSEA. V lost 4 bases, J lost 7 bases, and 7 bases stayed unmatched. The CDR3 is CSVGDRAGQPQHF. Here the CDR3 DNA reads TGCAGCGTTGGAGACAGGGCAGGGCAGCCCCAGCATTTT.